This is a list of T cell receptor beta chains from one sample in a study of post-analysis software for immune sequencing data. TCRdb used MiXCR to reprocess the PCR reads, holding one entry per CDR3 protein. In the table there are about 150,000 distinct CDR3 sequences, 30% of which are singletons. Sequenced input: blood. Receptor source: a girl aged 10-17 years with multiple sclerosis. Both conserved end residues are part of each CDR3. The order of the fields is J gene, V gene, D gene, clone size, CDR3 DNA, CDR3 protein. D genes are given only for firm matches. Where a row states a size, it is once, few, many or the class of an expanded clone; other rows omit it.

>TRBJ2-3|TRBV29-1|-|-
TGCAGCGTTGCCGAAGATACGCAGTATTTT
CSVAEDTQYF
>TRBJ2-7|TRBV5-1|TRBD1|-
TGCGCCAGCACCTTGCTATTGTTTGAGGGGACAGCAACCTACGAGCAGTACTTC
CASTLLLFEGTATYEQYF
>TRBJ2-5|TRBV5-1|-|many
TGCGCCAGCAGCTCCACAGGGTCCCGCAAGACCCAGTACTTC
CASSSTGSRKTQYF
>TRBJ2-1|TRBV7-2|-|-
TGTGCCAGCAGCCGATTGCAGATACGCAATGAGCAGTTCTTC
CASSRLQIRNEQFF
>TRBJ2-1|TRBV20-1|TRBD2|many
TGCAGTGCTAGAGGGGCCAGCGGGGTCTACAATGAGCAGTTCTTC
CSARGASGVYNEQFF
>TRBJ2-7|TRBV10-3|-|-
TGTGCCATCAGTGATATGTCTTGGGAGCAGTACTTC
CAISDMSWEQYF
>TRBJ2-7|TRBV9|-|few
TGTGCCAGCAGCCCCCCAGCCTACGAGCAGTACTTC
CASSPPAYEQYF
>TRBJ1-4|TRBV5-1|-|few
TGCGCCAGCAGCTTGGCTAGGGGTGAAAAACTGTTTTTT
CASSLARGEKLFF
>TRBJ2-1|TRBV5-1|TRBD2|many
TGCGCCAGCAGGGTCGGGACTAGCAGGTACAATGAGCAGTTCTTC
CASRVGTSRYNEQFF
>TRBJ2-1|TRBV28|-|once
TGTGCCAGCAGTTTATGGGCCGAGAGGGCCGACCATGAGCAGTTCTTC
CASSLWAERADHEQFF
>TRBJ1-1|TRBV12-3/TRBV12-4|-|few
TGTGCCGGCATCTCACGGCCAGGAACTGAAGCTTTCTTT
CAGISRPGTEAFF
>TRBJ1-1|TRBV14|-|-
TGTGCCAGCAGCCAAGACCGGCACACTGAAGCTTTCTTT
CASSQDRHTEAFF
>TRBJ2-7|TRBV5-1|-|many
TGCGCCAGCAGCTTGGGAGACGGGACCTACGAGCAGTACTTC
CASSLGDGTYEQYF
>TRBJ2-5|TRBV12-3/TRBV12-4|-|-
TGTGCCAGCAGCCTTGAGGACAGCCAAGAGACCCAGTACTTC
CASSLEDSQETQYF
>TRBJ2-1|TRBV12-3/TRBV12-4|-|few
TGTGCCAGCAGTTTAGGGACAGCTGCTGAGCAGTTCTTC
CASSLGTAAEQFF
>TRBJ2-7|TRBV5-4|-|-
TGTGCCAGCAGCCCCCGGGGGAGCTCCTACGAGCAGTACTTC
CASSPRGSSYEQYF
>TRBJ2-5|TRBV20-1|-|many
TGCAGTGCTAGAGATCGGCGCCAGTACCAAGAGACCCAGTACTTC
CSARDRRQYQETQYF
>TRBJ2-5|TRBV20-1|TRBD2|-
TGCAGTGCTAGGGGGACTAGCGGGAGTGATGAGCAGTACTTC
CSARGTSGSDEQYF
>TRBJ2-7|TRBV25-1|TRBD1|few
TGTGCCAGCAGTATCCACTTACCGGGAACCGGGACAGACTCCTACGAGCAGTACTTC
CASSIHLPGTGTDSYEQYF
>TRBJ2-3|TRBV12-3/TRBV12-4|-|few
TGTGCCAGCAGTAGTGGACTCCTCAGAACCGCAGATACGCAGTATTTT
CASSSGLLRTADTQYF
>TRBJ2-5|TRBV7-3|TRBD1|-
TGTGCCAGCAGCTTAGACAGGGCAAGTGAGACCCAGTACTTC
CASSLDRASETQYF
>TRBJ2-1|TRBV20-1|-|many
TGCAGTGCTAGAGAGGGCTCCAGGGGTCCGCAGTTCTTC
CSAREGSRGPQFF
>TRBJ1-2|TRBV4-1|-|-
TGCGCCAGCAGCCAAGTATGGACGGAATATGGCTGCACCTTC
CASSQVWTEYGCTF
>TRBJ1-5|TRBV28|-|few
TGTGCCAGCAGTTCCCGACAGGCGATATATGTGTGGGATAGCAATCAGCCCCAGCATTTT
CASSSRQAIYVWDSNQPQHF
>TRBJ2-3|TRBV19|-|-
TGTGCCAGTAACAATAGGGGGGAGCCTGATACGCAGTATTTT
CASNNRGEPDTQYF
>TRBJ2-7|TRBV6-5|-|-
TGCGCCAGCAGTTACTCGACGGGGACCTACGAGCAGTACTTC
CASSYSTGTYEQYF
>TRBJ2-5|TRBV12-3/TRBV12-4|TRBD1|few
TGTGCCAGCAGTTTAGCGGGACAGGGAATGTACTTC
CASSLAGQGMYF
>TRBJ1-5|TRBV7-2|-|-
TGTGCCAGCAGCTTTGAATATCAGCCCCAGCATTTT
CASSFEYQPQHF
>TRBJ2-3|TRBV5-1|-|few
TGCGCCAGCAGCACGGACGGCACTAGCACAGATACGCAGTATTTT
CASSTDGTSTDTQYF
>TRBJ2-7|TRBV5-4|TRBD2|-
TGTGCCAGCAGCTTTAGCGGGAGCATCGACGAGCAGTACTTC
CASSFSGSIDEQYF
>TRBJ1-3|TRBV12-3/TRBV12-4|-|-
TGTGCCAGCAGTCCAGGGACACGCTCTGGAAACACCATATATTTT
CASSPGTRSGNTIYF
>TRBJ2-5|TRBV11-1|-|-
TGTGCCAGCAGCTTTCCCGGGACCCGGATGGAGACCCAGTACTTC
CASSFPGTRMETQYF
>TRBJ2-7|TRBV7-9|TRBD1|many
TGTGCCAGCAGCTCCCCGGACAGGGGGCCCTACGAGCAGTACTTC
CASSSPDRGPYEQYF
>TRBJ1-1|TRBV5-1|-|-
TGCGCCAGCAGCTTGGAGTCTTCCTGGCTGCGGGGGAACACTGAAGCTTTCTTT
CASSLESSWLRGNTEAFF
>TRBJ2-7|TRBV6-2/TRBV6-3|TRBD2|many
TGTGCCAGCACGGGTGTACGGATGGCGGGAGCCTACGAGCAGTACTTC
CASTGVRMAGAYEQYF
>TRBJ2-5|TRBV20-1|TRBD2|few
TGCAGTACCCCGGGACTAGCGGGGCTGGAGACCCAGTACTTC
CSTPGLAGLETQYF
>TRBJ1-2|TRBV12-3/TRBV12-4|-|-
TGTGCCAGCAGTTTCGGTGTCCAGGTTGGGTATGGCTACACCTTC
CASSFGVQVGYGYTF
>TRBJ1-4|TRBV2|TRBD1|few
TGTGCCAGCAGAGCCGACAGGGACGATGAAAAACTGTTTTTT
CASRADRDDEKLFF